These 21 T cell receptor beta chains came from one sample sequenced in a study of siplizumab effects on memory and regulatory T cells. Sequencing was performed with immunoSEQ multiplex PCR; in TCRdb, only in-frame clones are kept and a portion is missing. Of some 80,000 clones listed, 85% to 95% were seen once; the top ten hold approximately 18%. The sample taken for sequencing was CD8+ T cells sorted from blood. These receptors originate from a human donor in good health.

The genes are TRBV5-4 and TRBJ2-3; TRBD2 agrees at 10 bases. Germline V gene data show CDR1 as SGHNT and CDR2 as YYREEE (reference sequence). V gave up 5 bases and J gave up 2 bases; unmatched junction bases: 5. CDR3 length: 15 residues. The CDR3 reads CASSAGTSATDTQYF. CDR3 DNA sequence: TGTGCCAGCAGTGCCGGGACTAGCGCCACAGATACGCAGTATTTT.

V usage is TRBV6-1 and J usage is TRBJ2-7; D remains ambiguous. V was cut by 4 bases and J by 2 bases, with 3 bases left in between. Germline CDR1 reads MNHNS; CDR2 reads SASEGT. This CDR3 has 11 amino acids. CDR3 amino acids: CASSVTYEQYF. In nucleotides, the CDR3 is TGTGCCAGCAGTGTCACCTACGAGCAGTACTTC.

J is TRBJ2-2 and V is TRBV19, with 7 positions matching TRBD1. The J segment lost 2 bases and the V segment lost 6 bases, leaving 9 bases of the junction unmatched. Germline V gene data show CDR1 as LNHDA and CDR2 as SQIVND (reference sequence). The CDR3 has 16 residues. CDR3 coding DNA: TGTGCCAGTAGCGACCCGGGACAGACAAACACCGGGGAGCTGTTTTTT. Translated, it gives CASSDPGQTNTGELFF.

The rearrangement uses TRBV2 and TRBJ2-1, with a tentative D call TRBD2 (6 bases). The germline gives CDR1 SNHLY, CDR2 FYNNEI. The CDR3 loop spans 18 amino acids. V lost 2 bases, J lost 1 base, and 18 bases lay in between. This chain's CDR3 is CASSENSGRIESYNEQFF. DNA of the CDR3: TGTGCCAGCAGTGAAAATAGCGGACGTATCGAATCCTACAATGAGCAGTTCTTC.

V usage is TRBV15 and J usage is TRBJ1-4; 9 bases map to TRBD1. Germline CDR1 reads LNHNV; CDR2 reads YYDKDF (reference sequence). V shed 0 bases, J shed 5 bases, and the junction held 4 bases outside the gene matches. The CDR3 spans 16 residues. CDR3 coding DNA: TGTGCCACCAGCAGAGATCGAGGACAGGGGAATGAAAAACTGTTTTTT. Its translation is CATSRDRGQGNEKLFF.

As regards this clone: Because the CDR3's place on the DNA is in doubt, the DNA is left out and the CDR3 is given as listed by TCRdb. This chain connects TRBV6-6 to TRBJ2-5; the table's D call, TRBD2, has no DNA check behind it. Inclusive of both ends, the CDR3 amounts to 15 amino acids. CDR1 is MNHNY and CDR2 is SVGAGI in the germline V gene (reference sequence). The CDR3 sequence: CASSSSTSGRETQYF.

The chain combines TRBV7-9 with TRBJ2-7; D tentatively reads TRBD1 or TRBD2 (5 bases each). The CDR3 is 15 amino acids. V lost 3 bases and J 2 bases, leaving 14 bases between the germline ends. CDR1 is SEHNR and CDR2 is FQNEAQ in the germline V gene (reference sequence). In DNA form, the CDR3 reads TGTGCCAGCAGCTTCGCCGGGGACGGGGCCTACGAGCAGTACTTC. Translated, it gives CASSFAGDGAYEQYF.

The rearrangement uses TRBV27 and TRBJ1-3, with D perhaps TRBD1 (5 bases). The CDR3 sequence is 13 residues long. With 7 bases removed from V and 5 bases from J, the gap between germline ends came to 12 bases. The V gene's germline CDR1 is MNHEY and CDR2 SMNVEV (reference sequence). The CDR3 DNA reads TGTGCCAGCATGGGGGAGGGGAGAAACACCATATATTTT. Translation gives CASMGEGRNTIYF.

This clone came up a few times. V usage is TRBV4-1 and J usage is TRBJ1-1; D uncertain. V gave up 5 bases and J gave up 2 bases, with 15 bases separating them. The CDR3 covers 15 residues. From germline, CDR1 is MGHRA and CDR2 YSYEKL. The CDR3 here is CASSTFVHLNTEAFF. For the CDR3, the DNA is TGCGCCAGCAGCACGTTTGTACACTTAAACACTGAAGCTTTCTTT.

V and J are TRBV2 and TRBJ2-2; D may be TRBD2 (6 bases). V lost 6 bases and J 11 bases, leaving 22 bases between the germline ends. CDR3 size: 15 residues. Germline CDR1 reads SNHLY; CDR2 reads FYNNEI. The CDR3 DNA is TGTGCCAGCAGACCAGCAGGCGCGGGGATGGGAGAGCTGTTTTTT. Its protein is CASRPAGAGMGELFF. The complete variable domain, with remaining parts taken from reference TRBV2 and TRBJ2-2, reads EPEVTQTPSHQVTQMGQEVILRCVPISNHLYFYWYRQILGQKVEFLVSFYNNEISEKSEIFDDQFSVERPDGSNFTLKIRSTKLEDSAMYFCASRPAGAGMGELFFGEGSRLTVL.

This rearrangement joins TRBV11-2 to TRBJ2-2, with 8 bases fitting TRBD1. V gave up 5 bases and J gave up 7 bases; unmatched junction bases: 9. Per germline, CDR1 SGHAT and CDR2 FQNNGV. The CDR3 has 15 residues. In DNA, the CDR3 is TGTGCCAGCAGCCCGTACACAGGGGGAAACGGGGAGCTGTTTTTT. Amino acid sequence: CASSPYTGGNGELFF.

The gene calls are TRBV5-1 and TRBJ2-3; the D gene is possibly TRBD2 (5 bases). CDR1 and CDR2 (germline): SGHRS, YFSETQ. This CDR3 is 14 amino acids long. The ends were cut back, 2 bases at V and 1 base at J, with 8 bases in the middle. Written as DNA, the CDR3 is TGCGCCAGCAGCTTCACGCGGGGCACAGATACGCAGTATTTT. The encoded protein is CASSFTRGTDTQYF.

This sequence joins TRBV12-2 and TRBJ2-1; the D call in the table, TRBD2, was not verified against the DNA. TRBV12-2 is noted as a pseudogene. The CDR3 sequence is 10 residues long. The chain's CDR3 is CASGGDEQFF. Here the CDR3 DNA reads TGTGCAAGCGGGGGTGATGAGCAGTTCTTC.

J is TRBJ2-3 and V is TRBV7-8, with 7 bases that match TRBD2. With 3 bases clipped from V and 2 bases from J, the junction kept 11 bases outside the gene matches. CDR3 length: 17 amino acids. Germline CDR1 and CDR2: SGHVS and FQNEAQ. CDR3 DNA: TGTGCCAGCAGCTTCGGGCCACTAGCGCTTTTCACAGATACGCAGTATTTT. Amino acid sequence: CASSFGPLALFTDTQYF.

This sequence joins TRBV6-5 and TRBJ2-1; D is ambiguous. The CDR3 sequence is 13 residues long. The germline V gene has CDR1 MNHEY and CDR2 SVGAGI. With 0 bases removed from V and 6 bases from J, the gap between germline ends came to 6 bases. The CDR3 loop is CASSYSRANEQFF. For the CDR3, the DNA is TGTGCCAGCAGTTACTCCAGAGCCAATGAGCAGTTCTTC.

The rearrangement joins TRBV5-5 to TRBJ2-5; TRBD1 is a possible D gene (6 bases). Germline CDR1 and CDR2: SGHKS and YYEKEE (reference sequence). The length of the CDR3 is 14 residues. V lost 4 bases, J lost 4 bases, and 14 bases lay in between. The CDR3 protein is CASSNTGGSETQYF. The CDR3 nucleotides read TGTGCCAGCAGCAACACTGGGGGCTCAGAGACCCAGTACTTC.

The V call is TRBV27, the J call TRBJ2-7; D ambiguous. Deletions cut 0 bases from V and 4 bases from J, with 16 bases between. This CDR3 is 16 amino acids long. The germline CDR1 and CDR2 sequences are MNHEY and SMNVEV (reference sequence). The CDR3 nucleotides read TGTGCCAGCAGTTTATCGAGGCTCTCTGCTTGGTACGAGCAGTACTTC. Amino acid sequence: CASSLSRLSAWYEQYF.

V usage is TRBV29-1 and J usage is TRBJ1-1; weak D call: TRBD1 (5 bases). This CDR3 spans 14 amino acids. V lost 1 base and J lost 1, with 10 bases in between. Germline loops: CDR1 SQVTM, CDR2 ANQGSEA. The CDR3 here is CSVEGGQGNTEAFF. The DNA for the CDR3 is TGCAGCGTTGAAGGAGGGCAGGGGAACACTGAAGCTTTCTTT.

This sequence joins TRBV9 and TRBJ2-5; D uncertain. V was trimmed by 0 bases and J by 4 bases, leaving 10 bases between them. Germline assignment: CDR1 SGDLS and CDR2 YYNGEE. The CDR3 extends over 14 amino acids. CDR3: CASSVEGLGETQYF. The CDR3 DNA sequence: TGTGCCAGCAGCGTAGAGGGTTTGGGAGAGACCCAGTACTTC.

The CDR3 here is CASSLDPNAYEQYF. The CDR3 region has the DNA TGTGCCAGCAGCTTAGACCCAAATGCCTACGAGCAGTACTTC. The rearrangement joins TRBV7-2 to TRBJ2-7; D remains ambiguous. CDR1 and CDR2 (germline): SGHTA, FQGNSA. The CDR3 is made up of 14 amino acids. Trimming pared 1 base from V and 2 bases from J, leaving 9 bases between.

The chain couples TRBV28 to TRBJ1-1; a possible D gene is TRBD1 (5 bases). The CDR3 sequence is 15 residues long. V was clipped by 3 bases and J by 4 bases, with 15 bases between them. CDR1 MDHEN and CDR2 SYDVKM come from the germline V gene. As DNA, the CDR3 is TGTGCCAGCAGTTTCCCTCGACAGAGATTCACTGAAGCTTTCTTT. Translation: CASSFPRQRFTEAFF.